The 21 T cell receptor beta chains given below trace back to one sample, sequenced in a study of CD8+ T cells in alopecia areata. Extraction and reverse transcription of RNA yielded cDNA as the sequencing template. The protocol was immunoSEQ multiplex PCR, while the TCRdb copy is restricted to in-frame clones and leaves out a portion. The sample has a few hundred thousand clones; less than 50% are singletons. The treatment is: oral pan-JAK inhibitor, 5-10 mg twice daily. This specimen was CD4+ T cells sorted from blood, taken around week 36, from a patient treated with tofacitinib. The receptor source for this set is a human donor with alopecia areata.

This clone has more than one count but fewer than ten. V and J are TRBV7-9 and TRBJ2-6; possibly TRBD1 for D (8 bases). This CDR3 region has 16 residues. V lost 6 bases and J 4 bases, leaving 16 bases between the germline ends. Germline CDR1 reads SEHNR; CDR2 reads FQNEAQ (reference sequence). CDR3 bases: TGTGCCAGCAGTGGACAGGGAGGGTCAGGGGCCAACGTCCTGACTTTC. Translation: CASSGQGGSGANVLTF. The whole variable domain, filled in from reference TRBV7-9 and TRBJ2-6, reads DTGVSQNPRHKITKRGQNVTFRCDPISEHNRLYWYRQTLGQGPEFLTYFQNEAQLEKSRLLSDRFSAERPKGSFSTLEIQRTEQGDSAMYLCASSGQGGSGANVLTFGAGSRLTVL.

The J gene is TRBJ1-1, the V gene TRBV14; D is unresolved. CDR1 SGHDN and CDR2 FVKESK come from the germline V gene. The V end was cut by 0 bases, the J end by 1 base, with 9 bases between. The CDR3 is 15 amino acids. In DNA, the CDR3 is TGTGCCAGCAGCCAAGAGTTTACGGAGAACACTGAAGCTTTCTTT. It translates to CASSQEFTENTEAFF. Variable domain in full (rest from reference TRBV14 and TRBJ1-1): EAGVTQFPSHSVIEKGQTVTLRCDPISGHDNLYWYRRVMGKEIKFLLHFVKESKQDESGMPNNRFLAERTGGTYSTLKVQPAELEDSGVYFCASSQEFTENTEAFFGQGTRLTVV.

This clone appeared a few times. The rearrangement links TRBV15 to TRBJ2-7, with 10 bases aligning to TRBD2. Germline V gene data show CDR1 as LNHNV and CDR2 as YYDKDF (reference sequence). The V segment lost 1 base and the J segment 2 bases; nucleotides outside the gene matches: 14. The CDR3 is 19 residues long. In nucleotides, the CDR3 is TGTGCCACCAGCAGAGGTCGGCTAGCGGGAGCCCGCCGGGCCTACGAGCAGTACTTC. Translated, it gives CATSRGRLAGARRAYEQYF.

The chain uses TRBV28 and TRBJ1-2, with unresolved D. Germline-derived CDR1 and CDR2 are MDHEN and SYDVKM. The CDR3 is made up of 15 amino acids. Deletions cut 4 bases from V and 2 bases from J, with 14 bases between. The DNA of the CDR3 is TGTGCCAGCAGTTCCCCATTCCTGCGGAACTATGGCTACACCTTC. Protein sequence: CASSSPFLRNYGYTF.

The rearrangement joins TRBV2 to TRBJ2-3, with D perhaps matching TRBD1 or TRBD2 (5 bases each). This CDR3 is built from 15 residues. The V end was cut by 7 bases, the J end by 2 bases, with 16 bases between. Germline CDR1 and CDR2: SNHLY and FYNNEI. In DNA, the CDR3 is TGTGCCAGCAACCTCCGGGACGCTCACACAGATACGCAGTATTTT. Amino acid sequence: CASNLRDAHTDTQYF.

This chain connects TRBV6-6 to TRBJ2-3; D is unclear. The CDR3 consists of 15 residues. Between the trimmed V and J ends, which lost 8 bases and 0 bases, there was a span of 15 bases. CDR1 MNHNY and CDR2 SVGAGI come from the germline V gene (reference sequence). CDR3 nucleotide sequence: TGTGCCAGCGCCCGGTTGGGATCTAGCACAGATACGCAGTATTTT. Translation gives CASARLGSSTDTQYF.

The V gene is TRBV15, the J gene TRBJ2-3, with 7 bases fitting TRBD1. CDR3 size: 15 residues. The ends lost 1 base at V and 10 bases at J; junction bases unmatched: 11. Germline CDR1 reads LNHNV; CDR2 reads YYDKDF (reference sequence). CDR3 sequence: CATSRGKGAPQAQYF. In DNA, the CDR3 is TGTGCCACCAGCAGAGGAAAGGGGGCTCCACAAGCGCAGTATTTT.

The rearrangement links TRBV7-9 to TRBJ1-2, with D possibly being TRBD1 (5 bases). Trimming removed 1 base from V and 2 bases from J, with 11 bases in between. Germline lookup yields CDR1 SEHNR and CDR2 FQNEAQ (reference sequence). CDR3 length: 15 residues. The CDR3 DNA follows: TGTGCCAGCAGCTTAGAGAGGGGAGTCAACTATGGCTACACCTTC. This gives the protein CASSLERGVNYGYTF.

There are a few counts of this clone. The chain links TRBV29-1 to TRBJ2-3, with 10 bases identical to TRBD1. From germline, CDR1 is SQVTM and CDR2 ANQGSEA. The CDR3 loop spans 12 amino acids. V was pared by 5 bases and J by 8 bases, with 4 bases of the junction left unmatched. The CDR3 region has the DNA TGCAGCGTTTCGGACAGGGGGACTACGCAGTATTTT. Protein product: CSVSDRGTTQYF.

The chain has TRBV5-1 and TRBJ2-7; D is unresolved. Trimming took off 4 bases at V and 3 bases at J, with 11 bases between the two ends. This CDR3 has 13 residues. Germline V lookup: CDR1 SGHRS, CDR2 YFSETQ. The DNA of the CDR3 is TGCGCCAGCAGCCCAATCCTGGGCTACGAGCAGTACTTC. It encodes CASSPILGYEQYF.

This clone was seen more than once but under ten times. V and J are TRBV5-4 and TRBJ2-7; 7 bases agree with TRBD2. This CDR3 spans 11 amino acids. The V segment lost 6 bases and the J segment 5 bases; nucleotides outside the gene matches: 2. Germline loops: CDR1 SGHNT, CDR2 YYREEE (reference sequence). CDR3 DNA sequence: TGTGCCAGCACTGGGACTAACGAGCAGTACTTC. Amino acids: CASTGTNEQYF.

The gene calls are TRBV2 and TRBJ1-5; D remains unclear. CDR3 size: 15 residues. The V end lost 6 bases, the J end lost 4 bases, and 16 bases lay between the germline ends. Germline values: CDR1 SNHLY, CDR2 FYNNEI. CDR3 DNA: TGTGCCAGCAGCCCGCTACTCCGAGGGAATCAGCCCCAGCATTTT. As protein: CASSPLLRGNQPQHF.

This sequence joins TRBV27 and TRBJ2-1; TRBD1 aligns across 9 bases. CDR1 is MNHEY and CDR2 is SMNVEV in the germline V gene (reference sequence). The CDR3 length is 17 residues. The J segment lost 7 bases and the V segment lost 6 bases, leaving 16 bases of the junction unmatched. DNA for the CDR3: TGTGCCAGCAGGGATGGGCTCGGGGGGACAGGGTGGAATGAGCAGTTCTTC. Residues: CASRDGLGGTGWNEQFF.

This clone was seen a handful of times. The chain has TRBV7-9 and TRBJ2-3; 7 nucleotides agree with TRBD1. After removal of 5 bases from V and 6 bases from J, the junction contained 8 bases not matched to a gene. This CDR3 has 14 amino acids. Germline values: CDR1 SEHNR, CDR2 FQNEAQ (reference sequence). The CDR3 DNA is TGTGCCAGCAGCCCCGCAGGGGGTCGGGATACGCAGTATTTT. The encoded protein is CASSPAGGRDTQYF.

About this clone: The junction does not match germline at one end; this may be a read error. The chain links TRBV30 to TRBJ1-2; no reliable D call. Germline V gene lookup returns CDR1 GTSNPN and CDR2 SVGIG (reference sequence). The CDR3 spans 11 residues. CDR3 DNA sequence: TGTGCCTGGAATGGAGACTACGGCTACACCTTC. It specifies CAWNGDYGYTF.

This clone turned up a few times. J is TRBJ2-7 and V is TRBV6-5, with 9 nucleotides matching TRBD1. The CDR3 covers 12 residues. Germline V gives CDR1 MNHEY, CDR2 SVGAGI. The trim removed 8 bases at V and 7 bases at J, leaving 6 bases unmatched. The CDR3 DNA reads as TGTGCCAGCGCACCGACAGGGGGTGAGCAGTACTTC. Translated: CASAPTGGEQYF.

This clone was found a few times. The sample carries other DNA sequences with the same CDR3. The gene calls are TRBV27 and TRBJ2-7; D gene unclear. This CDR3 region has 14 residues. Germline lookup yields CDR1 MNHEY and CDR2 SMNVEV (reference sequence). V lost 2 bases and J lost 1, with 9 bases in between. The chain's CDR3 is CASSLSLLSYEQYF. The CDR3 nucleotides read TGTGCCAGCAGTTTAAGCCTCCTTTCCTACGAGCAGTACTTC.

V usage is TRBV2 and J usage is TRBJ2-7, with 10 bases identical to TRBD2. Per the germline V gene, CDR1 is SNHLY and CDR2 is FYNNEI. Trimming took 6 bases from V and 1 from J; bases not matched to a gene: 6. The CDR3 is 15 residues long. This CDR3 is CASRGHSGRSYEQYF. DNA of the CDR3: TGTGCCAGCAGGGGGCATAGCGGGAGGTCCTACGAGCAGTACTTC.

A few counts support this clone. This sequence joins TRBV4-2 and TRBJ2-6; D gene unclear. The CDR3 loop spans 16 amino acids. Germline CDR1 reads LGHNA; CDR2 reads YNFKEQ. Trimming removed 8 bases from V and 2 bases from J, with 16 bases in between. CDR3 residues: CASGLRRPAGANVLTF. The DNA of the CDR3 is TGTGCCAGCGGGCTGAGGCGCCCCGCTGGGGCCAACGTCCTGACTTTC.

This clone came up many times. In the same sample, other DNA sequences code for this CDR3. CDR3 sequence reads: CASSLGANYGYTF. CDR3 DNA sequence: TGCGCCAGCAGCTTGGGAGCCAACTATGGCTACACCTTC. This chain links TRBV5-1 with TRBJ1-2; D is undetermined. CDR3 length: 13 residues. V lost 0 bases to trimming and J lost 2 bases, with 5 bases between them. The germline V gene has CDR1 SGHRS and CDR2 YFSETQ.

The V gene is TRBV2, the J gene TRBJ2-3; no definite D call. The V gene lost 3 bases and the J gene lost 0 bases, with 7 bases spanning the gap. Germline values: CDR1 SNHLY, CDR2 FYNNEI. This CDR3 spans 14 amino acids. The chain's CDR3 is CASSDKRSTDTQYF. CDR3 in DNA: TGTGCCAGCAGTGATAAGAGGAGCACAGATACGCAGTATTTT.